The 27 T cell receptor beta chains in this list originate from one sample, sequenced in a study of T cells after yellow fever vaccination. Each CDR3 protein gets one entry after TCRdb re-called the 5' RACE reads with MiXCR. Seen here are roughly 320,000 distinct CDR3 sequences, around 10% observed once, and the top ten hold 3% to 3.5%. The material was CD4+ T cells sorted from PBMCs, obtained 45 days after the yellow fever booster vaccination. These receptors came from a man in his late teens or twenties who received the YFV17D yellow fever vaccine.

This rearrangement joins TRBV28 to TRBJ2-3; D possibly corresponds to TRBD1 (8 bases). The CDR3 is 16 residues long. Per the germline V gene, CDR1 is MDHEN and CDR2 is SYDVKM. Trimming removed 8 bases at V and 3 bases at J, with 21 bases between. CDR3 nucleotide sequence: TGTGCCAGCCCCCCTGGGGGGGACAGGAGAACAGATACGCAGTATTTT. Protein product: CASPPGGDRRTDTQYF.

This clonotype was recorded many times. The CDR3 loop is CASSLTRQGLGAFF. In nucleotides, the CDR3 is TGCGCCAGCAGCCTGACTCGACAGGGCCTCGGAGCTTTCTTT. V gene TRBV5-1 combines with J gene TRBJ1-1; 7 bases are shared with TRBD1. The CDR3 covers 14 residues. Germline loops: CDR1 SGHRS, CDR2 YFSETQ. Unmatched junction bases numbered 13, after V lost 4 bases and J lost 10 bases.

The DNA of the CDR3 is TGTGCCAGCAGCCAAACCGGCTGGGGGTCCGCCGGGGAGCTGTTTTTT. Translating it yields CASSQTGWGSAGELFF. This chain uses TRBV12-3 or TRBV12-4 with TRBJ2-2, with D perhaps given as TRBD1 or TRBD2 (5 bases each). Deletions cut 6 bases from V and 6 bases from J, with 20 bases between. The CDR3 is 16 amino acids.

This clonotype has just a few counts. This chain joins TRBV12-3 or TRBV12-4 and TRBJ1-3; D might be TRBD1 (6 bases). Trimming cost V 5 bases and J 0 bases, with 11 bases left between them. The CDR3 has 15 amino acids. The CDR3 nucleotides read TGTGCCAGCAGTGGGGGGGCTTTCTCTGGAAACACCATATATTTT. It specifies CASSGGAFSGNTIYF.

In its sample, this clonotype was seen many times. The V call is TRBV20-1, the J call TRBJ1-2; 11 bases map to TRBD1. This CDR3 spans 14 amino acids. The J segment lost 9 bases and the V segment lost 6 bases, leaving 12 bases of the junction unmatched. In germline, CDR1 is DFQATT, CDR2 SNEGSKA (reference sequence). The CDR3 bases are TGCAGTGCCCTTACCGGGACAGGGGGGAGAAGCTACACCTTC. Residues: CSALTGTGGRSYTF.

This clonotype came up many times. This chain links TRBV7-2 with TRBJ1-5, with no clear D. V lost 3 bases, J lost 4 bases, and 4 bases lay in between. Germline V gene lookup returns CDR1 SGHTA and CDR2 FQGNSA. The CDR3 is 12 amino acids. CDR3 bases: TGTGCCAGCAGCTTGGGTAATCAGCCCCAGCATTTT. Encoded protein: CASSLGNQPQHF.

CDR3 in amino acids: CASSEASSTEAFF. Written as DNA, the CDR3 is TGTGCCAGCAGTGAAGCGTCCTCGACTGAAGCTTTCTTT. The chain employs TRBV2 and TRBJ1-1; D gene uncertain. Germline CDR1 reads SNHLY; CDR2 reads FYNNEI. The CDR3 loop spans 13 amino acids. Trimming removed 0 bases from V and 5 bases from J, with 7 bases in between.

V gene TRBV7-2 combines with J gene TRBJ2-3; no clear D gene. With 5 bases removed from V and 4 bases from J, the gap between germline ends came to 10 bases. Looked up from germline, CDR1 is SGHTA and CDR2 is FQGNSA. The CDR3 runs to 13 residues. The CDR3, as DNA: TGTGCCAGCAGCGTGTCAGGTCCAGATACGCAGTATTTT. It specifies CASSVSGPDTQYF.

V and J are TRBV30 and TRBJ2-3; 7 bases match TRBD1. The V gene end was trimmed by 2 bases and the J gene end by 10 bases; junction bases not matched to a gene: 9. The CDR3 covers 13 residues. Germline CDR1 reads GTSNPN; CDR2 reads SVGIG (reference sequence). As DNA, the CDR3 is TGTGCCTGGAGTTCTCCCGACAGGGCTTCGCAGTATTTT. Protein product: CAWSSPDRASQYF. Variable domain in full (rest from reference TRBV30 and TRBJ2-3): SQTIHQWPATLVQPVGSPLSLECTVEGTSNPNLYWYRQAAGRGLQLLFYSVGIGQISSEVPQNLSASRPQDRQFILSSKKLLLSDSGFYLCAWSSPDRASQYFGPGTRLTVL.

The chain links TRBV5-6 to TRBJ2-7; D not resolved. The CDR3 contains 13 residues. The V end was cut by 4 bases, the J end by 1 base, with 9 bases between. The germline V gene encodes CDR1 SGHDT and CDR2 YYEEEE. The CDR3 DNA sequence: TGTGCCAGCAGCCGCCGCCCTTCCTACGAGCAGTACGTC. Translation: CASSRRPSYEQYV.

There are a few counts of this clonotype. V is TRBV4-2 and J is TRBJ2-1; 8 bases map to TRBD2. The CDR3 sequence is 16 residues long. CDR1 and CDR2 (germline): LGHNA, YNFKEQ. V lost 1 base, J lost 7 bases, and 9 bases stayed unmatched. CDR3: CASSQAHAGGINEQFF. For the CDR3, the DNA is TGTGCCAGCAGCCAAGCCCATGCGGGGGGAATAAATGAGCAGTTCTTC.

This clonotype was found many times. The V call is TRBV5-1, the J call TRBJ2-2, with a possible D match to TRBD1 (6 bases). The CDR3 contains 15 residues. V lost 4 bases and J 7 bases, leaving 17 bases between the germline ends. From germline, CDR1 is SGHRS and CDR2 YFSETQ. In DNA form, the CDR3 reads TGCGCCAGCAGCCTGATGCCACAGGGTAACGGGGAGCTGTTTTTT. Translation: CASSLMPQGNGELFF.

This chain connects TRBV7-9 to TRBJ1-1, with D perhaps TRBD1 (6 bases). CDR3 length: 15 residues. Trimming took off 5 bases at V and 3 bases at J, with 16 bases between the two ends. Germline CDR1 and CDR2: SEHNR and FQNEAQ (reference sequence). The CDR3 nucleotides are TGTGCCAGCAGCCCGGGACGTGGGGGCGACACTGAAGCTTTCTTT. Residues: CASSPGRGGDTEAFF.

The chain uses TRBV7-9 and TRBJ1-1; D might be TRBD1 (6 bases). Germline CDR1 is SEHNR and CDR2 is FQNEAQ (reference sequence). CDR3 length equals 15 residues. V gave up 4 bases and J gave up 0 bases, with 12 bases separating them. The DNA for the CDR3 is TGTGCCAGCAGCTCGAGGGGGAGACTGAACACTGAAGCTTTCTTT. This encodes CASSSRGRLNTEAFF.

This clonotype came up many times. V and J are TRBV7-9 and TRBJ2-7, with 8 bases aligning to TRBD1. CDR1 is SEHNR, CDR2 FQNEAQ, per germline (reference sequence). Trimming took 6 bases from V and 2 from J; bases not matched to a gene: 6. This CDR3 has 14 amino acids. The CDR3 DNA follows: TGTGCCAGCAGACCGACAGGGGCGGCCTACGAGCAGTACGTC. Translated, it gives CASRPTGAAYEQYV.

There are many counts of this clonotype. The genes are TRBV6-5 and TRBJ2-3; 7 positions match TRBD1. This CDR3 is built from 14 residues. CDR1 MNHEY and CDR2 SVGAGI come from the germline V gene. The ends lost 5 bases at V and 2 bases at J; junction bases unmatched: 4. The CDR3 DNA sequence: TGTGCCAGCAGTCGGGACAGAGCCACAGATACGCAGTATTTT. It encodes CASSRDRATDTQYF.

The chain links TRBV12-3 or TRBV12-4 to TRBJ2-1; 9 nucleotides agree with TRBD2. Trimming took 2 bases from V and 9 from J; bases not matched to a gene: 5. The CDR3 sequence is 14 residues long. The CDR3 nucleotides read TGTGCCAGCAGTTTAATGCTAGCGGGGACTGAGCAGTTCTTC. Amino acids: CASSLMLAGTEQFF.

This clonotype came up a few times. The chain carries TRBV27 and TRBJ2-3; a possible D gene is TRBD2 (5 bases). V lost 1 base, J lost 3 bases, and 11 bases lay in between. This CDR3 spans 15 amino acids. The germline V gene encodes CDR1 MNHEY and CDR2 SMNVEV (reference sequence). CDR3 loop: CASSLLRGGTDTQYF. CDR3 bases: TGTGCCAGCAGTTTATTGCGTGGCGGGACAGATACGCAGTATTTT.

This clonotype turned up a few times. V usage is TRBV12-3 or TRBV12-4 and J usage is TRBJ2-3, with TRBD1 as a possible D gene (6 bases). The germline V and J ends were trimmed by 2 bases and 10 bases, with 10 bases remaining between them. The CDR3 sequence is 12 residues long. The CDR3 DNA sequence: TGTGCCAGCAGTTTAACAGGGTACCCGCAGTATTTT. Translating gives CASSLTGYPQYF.

This clonotype appeared a few times. The chain recombines TRBV5-1 with TRBJ2-2; unclear D gene. The V end lost 3 bases, the J end lost 2 bases, and 5 bases lay between the germline ends. The CDR3 is made up of 13 amino acids. Germline CDR1 reads SGHRS; CDR2 reads YFSETQ. DNA of the CDR3: TGCGCCAGCAGCTCACTCAACACCGGGGAGCTGTTTTTT. Translating gives CASSSLNTGELFF.

This clonotype came up a few times. The genes are TRBV20-1 and TRBJ2-7; 9 bases line up with TRBD2. The V gene end was trimmed by 6 bases and the J gene end by 3 bases; junction bases not matched to a gene: 12. The CDR3 totals 15 residues. CDR1 is DFQATT and CDR2 is SNEGSKA in the germline V gene (reference sequence). CDR3 residues: CSAEPLAGGLYEQYV. In DNA form, the CDR3 reads TGCAGTGCCGAACCTCTTGCGGGGGGGCTCTACGAGCAGTACGTC.

The chain links TRBV12-3 or TRBV12-4 to TRBJ1-6; tentatively, D is TRBD1 (5 bases). With 1 base removed from V and 11 bases from J, the gap between germline ends came to 12 bases. This CDR3 contains 14 residues. CDR3 sequence: CASSLGGGLTPLHF. The CDR3 bases are TGTGCCAGCAGTTTAGGTGGGGGTTTAACACCCCTCCACTTT.

This clonotype was counted ten times or more. V usage is TRBV5-1 and J usage is TRBJ2-2; 7 bases map to TRBD1. Trimming took 4 bases from V and 0 from J; bases not matched to a gene: 9. The length of the CDR3 is 17 residues. Germline-derived CDR1 and CDR2 are SGHRS and YFSETQ. For the CDR3, the DNA is TGCGCCAGCAGCCACGGGACAGTCTCCTCGAACACCGGGGAGCTGTTTTTT. Its protein product is CASSHGTVSSNTGELFF.

Written as DNA, the CDR3 is TGCAGCGTTAAAGGGGGCCTCTCTGGCGAGCAGTACTTC. Amino acids: CSVKGGLSGEQYF. V gene TRBV29-1 combines with J gene TRBJ2-7, with 7 nucleotides matching TRBD1. Per the germline V gene, CDR1 is SQVTM and CDR2 is ANQGSEA. The CDR3 is 13 residues long. Trimming at V came to 5 bases and at J to 6 bases, leaving 10 bases not matched to a gene.

The chain recombines TRBV18 with TRBJ2-3; maybe TRBD2 (7 bases). The germline V gene encodes CDR1 KGHSH and CDR2 LQKENI. The CDR3 loop spans 17 amino acids. Deletions cut 0 bases from V and 2 bases from J, with 15 bases between. CDR3: CASSPPAGATTTDTQYF. CDR3 DNA sequence: TGTGCCAGCTCACCACCGGCGGGGGCCACCACCACAGATACGCAGTATTTT.

This clonotype was observed a handful of times. The V and J genes are TRBV7-9 and TRBJ1-2; D is undetermined. CDR1 is SEHNR and CDR2 is FQNEAQ in the germline V gene (reference sequence). The CDR3 length is 13 residues. V was shortened by 4 bases and J by 2 bases, with 8 bases between the two germline ends. Here the CDR3 reads CASSSDKNYGYTF. In nucleotides, the CDR3 is TGTGCCAGCAGCTCCGACAAGAACTATGGCTACACCTTC.

This clonotype has only a few counts. The genes are TRBV19 and TRBJ1-2; 8 bases fit TRBD1. The CDR3 has 16 residues. Germline-derived CDR1 and CDR2 are LNHDA and SQIVND (reference sequence). J gave up 3 bases and V 5 bases, and 11 bases lay outside the gene matches. CDR3 amino acids: CASSLDREIEYYGYTF. Written as DNA, the CDR3 is TGTGCCAGTAGTTTGGACAGGGAGATTGAGTACTATGGCTACACCTTC.